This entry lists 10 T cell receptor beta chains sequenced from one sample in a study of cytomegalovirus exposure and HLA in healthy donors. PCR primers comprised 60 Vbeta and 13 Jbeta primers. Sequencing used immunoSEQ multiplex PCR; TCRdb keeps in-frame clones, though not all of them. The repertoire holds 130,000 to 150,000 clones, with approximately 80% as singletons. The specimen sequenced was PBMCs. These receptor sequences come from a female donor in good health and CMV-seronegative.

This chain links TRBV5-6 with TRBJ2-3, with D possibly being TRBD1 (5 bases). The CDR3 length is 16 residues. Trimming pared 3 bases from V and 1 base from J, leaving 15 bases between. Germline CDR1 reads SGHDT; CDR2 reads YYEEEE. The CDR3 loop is CASSSDRSFRTDTQYF. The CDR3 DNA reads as TGTGCCAGCAGCTCCGACAGATCCTTCCGCACAGATACGCAGTATTTT.

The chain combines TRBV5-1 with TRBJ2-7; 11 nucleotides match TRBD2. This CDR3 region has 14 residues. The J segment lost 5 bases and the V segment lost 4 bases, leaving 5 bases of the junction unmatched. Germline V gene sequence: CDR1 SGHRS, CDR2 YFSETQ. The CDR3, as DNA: TGCGCCAGCAGCGCACTAGCGGGAGCCAACGAGCAGTACTTC. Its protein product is CASSALAGANEQYF.

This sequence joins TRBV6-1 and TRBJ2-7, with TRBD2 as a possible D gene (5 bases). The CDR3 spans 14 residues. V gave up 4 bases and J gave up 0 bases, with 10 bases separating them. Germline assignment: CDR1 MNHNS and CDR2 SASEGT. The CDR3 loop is CASSGTASSYEQYF. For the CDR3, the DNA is TGTGCCAGCAGTGGGACTGCAAGCTCCTACGAGCAGTACTTC.

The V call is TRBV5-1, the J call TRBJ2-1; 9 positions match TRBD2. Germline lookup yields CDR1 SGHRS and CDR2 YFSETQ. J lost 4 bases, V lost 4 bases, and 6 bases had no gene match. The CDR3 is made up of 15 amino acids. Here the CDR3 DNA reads TGCGCCAGCAGCCCGGCGGGGGGGTCGTACAATGAGCAGTTCTTC. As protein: CASSPAGGSYNEQFF.

The CDR3 here is CASSLRRDREENEKLFF. The CDR3, as DNA: TGTGCCAGCAGCCTCCGCCGGGACAGGGAAGAAAATGAAAAACTGTTTTTT. J is TRBJ1-4 and V is TRBV9, with TRBD1 matching 9 bases. Germline V lookup: CDR1 SGDLS, CDR2 YYNGEE. The CDR3 contains 17 residues. V was clipped by 4 bases and J by 5 bases; unmatched bases: 12. Drawing the rest from reference TRBV9 and TRBJ1-4, the complete variable domain is DSGVTQTPKHLITATGQRVTLRCSPRSGDLSVYWYQQSLDQGLQFLIQYYNGEERAKGNILERFSAQQFPDLHSELNLSSLELGDSALYFCASSLRRDREENEKLFFGSGTQLSVL.

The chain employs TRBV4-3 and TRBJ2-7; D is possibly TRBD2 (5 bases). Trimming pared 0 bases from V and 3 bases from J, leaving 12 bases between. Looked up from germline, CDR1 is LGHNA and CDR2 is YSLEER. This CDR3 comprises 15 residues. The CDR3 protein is CASSQEEGNIYEQYF. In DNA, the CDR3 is TGCGCCAGCAGCCAAGAAGAGGGAAACATCTACGAGCAGTACTTC.

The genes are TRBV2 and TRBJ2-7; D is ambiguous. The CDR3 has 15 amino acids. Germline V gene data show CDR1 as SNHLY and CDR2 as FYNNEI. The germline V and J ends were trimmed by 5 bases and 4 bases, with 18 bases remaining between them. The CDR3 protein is CASSSEQTPGYEQYF. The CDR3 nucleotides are TGTGCCAGCAGTAGTGAGCAGACCCCAGGATACGAGCAGTACTTC.

This CDR3 reads CASSFTWPLGQGEGGYTF. The CDR3 bases are TGCGCCAGCAGCTTTACTTGGCCACTCGGACAGGGAGAGGGTGGCTACACCTTC. The gene calls are TRBV5-1 and TRBJ1-2; 8 bases are shared with TRBD1. With V trimmed by 2 bases and J by 7 bases, 19 bases remained unmatched. CDR1 and CDR2 from the germline V gene are SGHRS and YFSETQ. The CDR3 consists of 18 residues.

The DNA of the CDR3 is TGTGCCAGCAGAGGAGACCCCACGGTTCGAAATGAGCAGTTCTTC. It encodes CASRGDPTVRNEQFF. This chain connects TRBV28 to TRBJ2-1; no clear D. The CDR3 covers 15 residues. V was trimmed by 6 bases and J by 7 bases, leaving 19 bases between them. Germline lookup yields CDR1 MDHEN and CDR2 SYDVKM.

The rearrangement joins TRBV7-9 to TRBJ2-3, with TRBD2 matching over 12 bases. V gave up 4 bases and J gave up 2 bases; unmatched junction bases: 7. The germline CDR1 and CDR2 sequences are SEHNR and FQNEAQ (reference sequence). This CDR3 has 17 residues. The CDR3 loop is CASSSPSGGAPTDTQYF. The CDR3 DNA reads TGTGCCAGCAGCTCTCCTAGCGGGGGGGCCCCCACAGATACGCAGTATTTT.